This T cell receptor (beta chain) stems from a study of T cells in women clearing cervical HPV infection. The CDR3 loop spans 15 amino acids. V was trimmed by 4 bases and J by 2 bases, leaving 14 bases between them. In germline, CDR1 is SGHNT, CDR2 YYREEE (reference sequence). MY09/MY11 PCR detected cervical HPV DNA; dot-blot assigned genotypes. Sequenced by immunoSEQ multiplex PCR; TCRdb stores in-frame clones only, minus some. Here the sample table reports about 39,000 clones. For this clone: The read ends 3 residues shy of where the CDR3 ends; the end is completed using the germline J gene.

Input material: blood buffy coat. This receptor was obtained from a woman aged 18 to 75 with a cervical HPV16 infection that either progressed to CIN3+ or cleared (not recorded which). This chain uses TRBV5-4 with TRBJ2-3; D might be TRBD1 (5 bases). CDR3 region: CASSTTGQVTDTQYF. Incomplete CDR3 DNA: TGTGCCAGCAGCACCACCGGACAAGTCACAGATACG.